Presented here are 8 T cell receptor beta chains from one specimen sequenced in a study of T cell repertoires in cytomegalovirus infection. TCRdb recomputed calls from the reads with MiXCR, one row per CDR3 protein. The profile shows approximately 65,000 distinct CDR3 sequences, over 20% of them singletons. Their antigens remain unidentified. Specimen: CD8+ T cells from cultured PBMCs, collected from culture after CMV antigen stimulation. All receptors derive from a human donor in good health (CMV status not recorded). Some clones in this sample may be carry-over from other donors' samples.

This clonotype was counted a few times. The chain is built from TRBV4-1 and TRBJ1-1; TRBD1 matches 10 bases. The V segment lost 1 base and the J segment 1 base; nucleotides outside the gene matches: 6. Germline CDR1 is MGHRA and CDR2 is YSYEKL. This CDR3 has 17 amino acids. CDR3 in amino acids: CASSQVPGQGPNTEAFF. The CDR3 nucleotides read TGCGCCAGCAGCCAAGTCCCGGGACAGGGGCCGAACACTGAAGCTTTCTTT.

V is TRBV7-9 and J is TRBJ1-2; TRBD1 matches at 8 bases. CDR1 and CDR2 from the germline V gene are SEHNR and FQNEAQ (reference sequence). The junction had 3 bases not matched to a gene; V was cut back by 1 base and J by 8 bases. This CDR3 has 13 residues. In nucleotides, the CDR3 is TGTGCCAGCAGCTTAGGCAGGGGGCAAGGCTACACCTTC. Translating it yields CASSLGRGQGYTF.

In this sample, this clonotype turned up a few times. The chain uses TRBV7-2 and TRBJ2-1; 10 bases fit TRBD2. V was pared by 2 bases and J by 6 bases, with 13 bases of the junction left unmatched. Germline V CDR1 and CDR2: SGHTA, FQGNSA. The length of the CDR3 is 18 residues. CDR3 DNA sequence: TGTGCCAGCAGCTTAATTCCATCTTGGACTAGCGGTGGCAATGAGCAGTTCTTC. This sequence encodes CASSLIPSWTSGGNEQFF.

This chain links TRBV12-3 or TRBV12-4 with TRBJ1-4; D not resolved. Trimming stripped 2 bases from V and 5 bases from J, with 6 bases between. The CDR3 extends over 13 amino acids. The CDR3 loop reads CASSLSLNEKLFF. The DNA for the CDR3 is TGTGCCAGCAGTTTAAGTTTAAATGAAAAACTGTTTTTT.

This clonotype occurred many times. The chain joins TRBV7-8 to TRBJ2-7, with D tentatively TRBD1 (5 bases). The CDR3 consists of 14 residues. V lost 4 bases to trimming and J lost 4 bases, with 14 bases between them. Germline V gives CDR1 SGHVS, CDR2 FQNEAQ. CDR3 sequence: CASSSPGQRYEQYF. The CDR3 coding sequence is TGTGCCAGCAGCTCCCCCGGACAAAGATACGAGCAGTACTTC.

The rearrangement joins TRBV6-5 to TRBJ2-4; D unresolved. This CDR3 spans 15 amino acids. V was shortened by 0 bases and J by 7 bases, with 13 bases between the two germline ends. Germline-derived CDR1 and CDR2 are MNHEY and SVGAGI. The CDR3 is CASSYSTGFNNIQYF. The CDR3 DNA is TGTGCCAGCAGTTACTCGACCGGGTTCAATAACATTCAGTACTTC.

This chain uses TRBV7-6 with TRBJ2-4, with D unclear. The CDR3 extends over 13 amino acids. Trimming removed 2 bases at V and 7 bases at J, with 9 bases between. Germline CDR1 and CDR2: SGHVS and FNYEAQ. The CDR3 is CASSLLNPNIQYF. The CDR3 bases are TGTGCCAGCAGCTTACTAAACCCGAACATTCAGTACTTC.

The rearrangement uses TRBV12-3 or TRBV12-4 and TRBJ2-1; weak D call: TRBD2 (6 bases). V dropped 5 bases and J dropped 7 bases, with 21 bases sitting between them. The CDR3 has 16 amino acids. The CDR3 DNA reads TGTGCCAGCAGTCCCTGGGGGAGGCCCCCCGGGAATGAGCAGTTCTTC. Its translation is CASSPWGRPPGNEQFF.